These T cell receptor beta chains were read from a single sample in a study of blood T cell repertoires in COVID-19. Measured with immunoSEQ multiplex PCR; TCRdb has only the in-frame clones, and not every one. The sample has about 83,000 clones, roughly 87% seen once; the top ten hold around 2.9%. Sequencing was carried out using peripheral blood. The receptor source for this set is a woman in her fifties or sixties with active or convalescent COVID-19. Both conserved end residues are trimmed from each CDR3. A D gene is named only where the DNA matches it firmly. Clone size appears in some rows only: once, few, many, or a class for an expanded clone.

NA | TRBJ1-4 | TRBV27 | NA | ASSPGYGATNEKLF
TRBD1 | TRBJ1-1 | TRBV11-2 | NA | ASSPRGVDRGLTEAF
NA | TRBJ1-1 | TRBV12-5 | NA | ASGSYNRDLEAF
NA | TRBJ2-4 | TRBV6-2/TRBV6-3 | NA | ASSYVSRVGAKNIQY
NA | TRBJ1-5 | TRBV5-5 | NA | ASRLGLGDQPQH
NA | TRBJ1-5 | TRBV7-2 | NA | ASSERHLGNQPQH
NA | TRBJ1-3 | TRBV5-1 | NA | ASSLGRGLDTIY
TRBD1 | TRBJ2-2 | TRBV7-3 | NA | ASSSGTGGTGELF
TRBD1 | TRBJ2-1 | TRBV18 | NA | ASAAGQGVTEQF
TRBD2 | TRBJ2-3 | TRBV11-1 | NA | ASSSGLAGPYTQY
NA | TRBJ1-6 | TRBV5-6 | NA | ASSETVGSPLH
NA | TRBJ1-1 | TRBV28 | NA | ASRKGGGNTEAF
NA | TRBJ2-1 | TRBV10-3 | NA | AISYSGGRGIYNEQF
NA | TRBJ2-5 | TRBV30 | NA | AWTPSETLLGTQY
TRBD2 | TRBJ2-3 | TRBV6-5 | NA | ASSYETSGRDTQY
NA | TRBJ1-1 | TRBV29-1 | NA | SGTRQVNTEAF
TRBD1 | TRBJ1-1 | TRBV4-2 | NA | ASSQGSGGRGNTEAF
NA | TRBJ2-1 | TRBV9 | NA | ASSVLPGLAGQSSYNEQF
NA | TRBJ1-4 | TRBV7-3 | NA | ASSFSKNEKLF
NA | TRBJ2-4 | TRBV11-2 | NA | ASSGSPMRQLDKNIQY
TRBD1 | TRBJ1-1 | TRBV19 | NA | ASSTQLDREGEAF
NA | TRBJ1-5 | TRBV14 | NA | ASSQDEDQPQH
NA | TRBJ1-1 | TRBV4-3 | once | ASSRSGLLDTEAF
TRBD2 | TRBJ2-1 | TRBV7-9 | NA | ASSLGGAGGPHEQF
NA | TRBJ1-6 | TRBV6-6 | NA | ATTGQYNSPLH
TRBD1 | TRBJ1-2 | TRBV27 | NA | ASGGQGWGYT
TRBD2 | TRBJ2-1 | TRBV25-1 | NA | ASSGAGGPSEQF
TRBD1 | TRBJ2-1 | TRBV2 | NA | ASTGGQGSYNEQF
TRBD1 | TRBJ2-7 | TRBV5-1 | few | ASSLWTGGYEQY
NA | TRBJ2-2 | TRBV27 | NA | ASSFGGTNTGELF
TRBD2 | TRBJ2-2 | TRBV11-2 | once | ASSLIAGLTGELF
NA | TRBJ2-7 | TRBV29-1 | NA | SALTGGLTEQY
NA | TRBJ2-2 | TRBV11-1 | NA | ASFTGEDTGELF
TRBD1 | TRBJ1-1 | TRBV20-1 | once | SASPRTGLLLNTEAF
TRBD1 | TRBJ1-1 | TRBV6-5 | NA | ATTPGQGGTEAF
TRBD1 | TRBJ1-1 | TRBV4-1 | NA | ASSLTRDRNTEAF
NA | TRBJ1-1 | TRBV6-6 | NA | ASSYSGGQTEAF
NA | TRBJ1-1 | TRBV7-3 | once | ASSLSWQGNTEAF
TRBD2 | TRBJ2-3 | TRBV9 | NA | ASAGTSGTTQY
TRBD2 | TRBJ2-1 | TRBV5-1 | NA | ASSPGLAGGPGEQF